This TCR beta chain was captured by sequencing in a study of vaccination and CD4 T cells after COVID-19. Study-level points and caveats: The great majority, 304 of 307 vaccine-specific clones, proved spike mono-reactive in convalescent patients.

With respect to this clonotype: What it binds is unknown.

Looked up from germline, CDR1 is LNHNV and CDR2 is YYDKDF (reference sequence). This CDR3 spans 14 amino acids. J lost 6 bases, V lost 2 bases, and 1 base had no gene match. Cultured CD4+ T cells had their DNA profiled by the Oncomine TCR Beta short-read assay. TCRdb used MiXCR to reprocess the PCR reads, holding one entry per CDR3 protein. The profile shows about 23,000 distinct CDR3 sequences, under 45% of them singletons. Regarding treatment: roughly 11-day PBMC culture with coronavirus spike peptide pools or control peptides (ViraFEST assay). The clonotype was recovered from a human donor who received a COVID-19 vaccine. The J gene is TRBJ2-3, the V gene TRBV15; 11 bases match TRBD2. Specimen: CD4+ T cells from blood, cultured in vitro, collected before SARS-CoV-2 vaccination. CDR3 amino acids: CATSRRLAGDTQYF. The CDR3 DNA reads TGTGCCACCAGCAGAAGACTAGCGGGGGATACGCAGTATTTT.